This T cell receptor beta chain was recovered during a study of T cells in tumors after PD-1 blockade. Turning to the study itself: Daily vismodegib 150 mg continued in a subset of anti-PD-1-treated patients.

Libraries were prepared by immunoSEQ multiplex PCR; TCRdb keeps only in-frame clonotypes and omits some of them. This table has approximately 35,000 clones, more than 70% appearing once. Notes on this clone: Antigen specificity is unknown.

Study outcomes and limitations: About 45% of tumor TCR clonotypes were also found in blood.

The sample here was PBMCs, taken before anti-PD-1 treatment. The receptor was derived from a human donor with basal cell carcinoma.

The CDR3 sequence is CASKNSGDTGELFF. CDR3 nucleotide sequence: TGTGCCAGCAAGAATAGCGGGGACACCGGGGAGCTGTTTTTT. This chain joins TRBV6-4 and TRBJ2-2, with TRBD2 identical over 8 bases. V trimming: 7 bases; J trimming: 3 bases; junction bases outside the gene matches: 4. CDR3 length: 14 residues. From germline, CDR1 is MRHNA and CDR2 SNTAGT.